This TCR beta chain was profiled in a study of CD8+ T cells in alopecia areata. This clone occurred once. The antigen is undetermined. Notes on the study in general: Scalp clonality and expanded CD8+ clones among the top 100 showed significant decreases with tofacitinib. Although TCR sharing was seen in mice, sharing across patients was less clear, possibly for HLA-related reasons.

V dropped 1 base and J dropped 2 bases, with 10 bases sitting between them. The germline CDR1 and CDR2 sequences are SGHRS and YFSETQ. CDR3 length equals 14 residues. Extracted from the samples, RNA was reverse transcribed into cDNA to serve as the sequencing template. Clones were read by immunoSEQ multiplex PCR, and TCRdb kept only the in-frame ones, dropping some. The table lists about 87,000 clones, approximately 70% of them singletons. Treatment given: oral pan-JAK inhibitor, 5-10 mg twice daily. The V gene is TRBV5-1, the J gene TRBJ2-7; the D call may be TRBD1 or TRBD2 (5 bases each). The TCR was taken from a human donor with alopecia areata. This sample comprised CD8+ T cells sorted from blood, obtained around week 44, from a patient treated with tofacitinib. The CDR3 DNA reads as TGCGCCAGCAGCTTGATGGGGGTCCCCTACGAGCAGTACTTC. Amino acid sequence: CASSLMGVPYEQYF.